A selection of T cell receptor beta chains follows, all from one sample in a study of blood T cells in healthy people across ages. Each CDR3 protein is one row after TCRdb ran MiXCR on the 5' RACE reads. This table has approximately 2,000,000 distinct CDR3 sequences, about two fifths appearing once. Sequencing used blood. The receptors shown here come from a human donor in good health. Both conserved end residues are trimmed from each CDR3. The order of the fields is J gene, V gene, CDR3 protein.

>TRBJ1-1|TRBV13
ASNRLGRDTEAF
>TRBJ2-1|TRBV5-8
ASTLGSTLNTYNEQF
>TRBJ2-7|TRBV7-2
ASSYWGLEQY
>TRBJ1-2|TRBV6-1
ASGDRAYGYT
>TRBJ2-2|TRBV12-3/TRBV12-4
ASSSRDTTGELF
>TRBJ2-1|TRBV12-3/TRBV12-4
ASSLVGDHRSYNEQF
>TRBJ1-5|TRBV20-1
SARVQDSSQPQH
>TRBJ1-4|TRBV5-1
ASSPFGGPNEKLF
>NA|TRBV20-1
SATNPGVHTYEQY
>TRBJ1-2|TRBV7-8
ASSRPVGGQANYGYT
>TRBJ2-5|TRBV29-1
SVGTSGVETQY
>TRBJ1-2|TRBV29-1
SAREGHYSNYGYT
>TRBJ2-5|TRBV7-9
ASSYPSTSMETQY
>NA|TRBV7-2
ASSSSSGLIYEQY
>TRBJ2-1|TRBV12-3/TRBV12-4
ASRGREGIFDEQF
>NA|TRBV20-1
GARNTGNSYEQY
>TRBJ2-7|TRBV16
ASSSLPQGDAYEQY
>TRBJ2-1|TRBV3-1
ASSQATVQF
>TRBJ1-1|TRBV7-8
ASSLMQNTEAF
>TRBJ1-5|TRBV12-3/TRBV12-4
ASSLGQAVQPQH
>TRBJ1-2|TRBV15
ATSRDRGNGYT
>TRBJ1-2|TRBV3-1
ASSQNGAYGYT
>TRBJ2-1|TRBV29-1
SGAGTGKGNEQF
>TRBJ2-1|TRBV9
ASSTDGYSYNEQF
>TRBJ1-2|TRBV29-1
SVSHLTNGYT
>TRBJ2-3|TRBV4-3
ASSQEGGTPNTDTQY
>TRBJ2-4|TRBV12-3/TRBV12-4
ASSFQTVNIQY
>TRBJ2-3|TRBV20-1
SARTKSSTDTQY
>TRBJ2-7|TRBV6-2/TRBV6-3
ASIRQTYEQY
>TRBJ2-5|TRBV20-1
SAIRLDGGETQY
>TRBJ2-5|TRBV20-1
SATQTAPDILETQY
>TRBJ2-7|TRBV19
ASIGTSGGYEQY
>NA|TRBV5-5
ASSLIPKQKSCEQY
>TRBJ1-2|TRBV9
ASSGQRRVNYGYT
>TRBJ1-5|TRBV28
ASRNSGINQPQH
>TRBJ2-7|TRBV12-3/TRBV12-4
ASSQGLYYEQY
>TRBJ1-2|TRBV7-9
ASGSNDRDIYGYT
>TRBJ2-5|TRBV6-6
ASSPPGQGPQETQY
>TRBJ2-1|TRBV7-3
ASSPQPGSSYNEQF
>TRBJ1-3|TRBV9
ASSPVLPRSTIY
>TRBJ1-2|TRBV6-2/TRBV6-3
ASRRGLRYGYT
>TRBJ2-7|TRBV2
ASDSRDGTYEQY
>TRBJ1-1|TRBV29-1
SVEGRLRSTEAF
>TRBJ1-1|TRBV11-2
ASNRIGMNTEAF
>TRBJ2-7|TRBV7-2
AGSLDLAASYEQY
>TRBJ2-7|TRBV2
ASSTGLEDEQY
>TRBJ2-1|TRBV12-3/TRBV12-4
ASTPSVFNEQF
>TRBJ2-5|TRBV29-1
SVAMGGQFSTQY
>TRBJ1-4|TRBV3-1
ASSTLAGVHYNEKLF
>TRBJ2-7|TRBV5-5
ASSLEYGYEQY